The rows below give T cell receptor beta chains drawn from one sample of a study of T cells after yellow fever vaccination. Via MiXCR, TCRdb re-called the 5' RACE reads, giving one row per CDR3 protein. The sample gives some 80,000 distinct CDR3 sequences, 13% of which show up once; about 22% is in the top ten. The material was CD8+ T cells not binding an NS4B(214-222) dextramer, sorted from PBMCs, obtained roughly 20 days after the first yellow fever vaccination. These receptor sequences come from a man between 18 and 35 years old who received the YFV17D yellow fever vaccine. The CDR3 runs from the conserved cysteine through the conserved F or W. The D gene is left open where the match is weak. A clone size is listed for some rows: how often the clone was seen (once, few, many), or a class if it is expanded.

13	TRBV5-1	NA	NA	TRBJ2-5	TGCGCCAGCAGCTTGGAAAACAGAGAGACCCAGTACTTC	CASSLENRETQYF
16	TRBV6-2/TRBV6-3	NA	few	TRBJ2-1	TGTGCCAGCAGTTTAAGCCTCTGGGGGGACTACAATGAGCAGTTCTTC	CASSLSLWGDYNEQFF
14	TRBV20-1	NA	NA	TRBJ1-5	TGCAGTGCACGACCGGGCCCCAAAAATCAGCCCCAGCATTTT	CSARPGPKNQPQHF
15	TRBV10-2	NA	few	TRBJ2-5	TGCGCCAGCAGTGAGTCTAACGGGTACTTGGAGACCCAGTACTTC	CASSESNGYLETQYF
17	TRBV3-1	NA	NA	TRBJ1-3	TGTGCCAGCAGCCCAGGGAAAAGGACACCAACTGGAAACACCATATATTTT	CASSPGKRTPTGNTIYF
13	TRBV19	TRBD1	few	TRBJ2-1	TGTGCCAGTAGTAGGGTGGGACAGAATGAGCAGTTCTTC	CASSRVGQNEQFF
15	TRBV29-1	NA	many	TRBJ2-5	TGCAGCGTTGAATTCAGGGCGCTAATACAAGAGACCCAGTACTTC	CSVEFRALIQETQYF
12	TRBV13	NA	few	TRBJ2-1	TGTGCCAGCAGCTCTGCACACAATGAGCAGTTCTTC	CASSSAHNEQFF
16	TRBV19	NA	NA	TRBJ1-4	TGTGCCAGTAGGGCTATTCAGGGCCCTCCCAATGAAAAACTGTTTTTT	CASRAIQGPPNEKLFF
15	TRBV4-3	NA	few	TRBJ1-4	TGCGCCAGCGCATTTGACAGCTCAACTAATGAAAAACTGTTTTTT	CASAFDSSTNEKLFF
15	TRBV9	TRBD1	many	TRBJ2-7	TGTGCCAGCAGCGTACCGGGACAGGACAATTACGAGCAGTACTTC	CASSVPGQDNYEQYF
13	TRBV19	NA	many	TRBJ1-1	TGTGCCAGTTCCCGGGTCCCGGACACTGAAGCTTTCTTT	CASSRVPDTEAFF
12	TRBV7-8	NA	many	TRBJ2-7	TGTGCCAGCAGCTTTAATCCCTACGAGCAGTACTTC	CASSFNPYEQYF
16	TRBV6-5	NA	few	TRBJ1-1	TGTGCCAGCAGTTACTCGGTAGTGGGTCTCGGGACTGAAGCTTTCTTT	CASSYSVVGLGTEAFF
14	TRBV5-6	NA	few	TRBJ1-5	TGTGCCAGCAGCTTGGTTTCAGGGGAGCAGCCCCAGCATTTT	CASSLVSGEQPQHF
18	TRBV11-2	TRBD2	few	TRBJ2-5	TGTGCCAGCAGCTTAGTGGCCTTTGGCGGGGGGGTAAAAGAGACCCAGTACTTC	CASSLVAFGGGVKETQYF
19	TRBV11-2	TRBD2	NA	TRBJ2-3	TGTGCCAGCAGCTCTAGACCTCTTGTGCTAGCGGGGGCTACAGATACGCAGTATTTT	CASSSRPLVLAGATDTQYF
16	TRBV5-1	NA	NA	TRBJ1-6	TGCGCCAGCAGCTCCTTGGGGAGCTCCTATAATTCACCCCTCCACTTT	CASSSLGSSYNSPLHF
14	TRBV7-2	NA	NA	TRBJ2-5	TGTGCCAGCAGCCAGGGGACACCCGCAGAGACCCAGTACTTC	CASSQGTPAETQYF
16	TRBV4-1	NA	few	TRBJ2-3	TGCGCCAGCAGCCAAGCCCCCGGGGGGCGTACAGATACGCAGTATTTT	CASSQAPGGRTDTQYF
20	TRBV5-1	TRBD2	few	TRBJ2-3	TGCGCCAGCAGCTTGTTCGATCGGCGGGGGGGTCCTTCAACCACAGATACGCAGTATTTT	CASSLFDRRGGPSTTDTQYF
15	TRBV20-1	NA	few	TRBJ2-5	TGCAGTGCTAGAGATCTCCTGGCAGTACTTGAGACCCAGTACTTC	CSARDLLAVLETQYF
12	TRBV12-3/TRBV12-4	NA	few	TRBJ2-7	TGTGCCAGCAGTTTGGTTGCATTCGAGCAGTACTTC	CASSLVAFEQYF
14	TRBV7-2	NA	few	TRBJ2-1	TGTGCCAGCAGCTTAGTGGGTTCAAGCAATGAGCAGTTCTTC	CASSLVGSSNEQFF
15	TRBV5-1	NA	NA	TRBJ2-5	TGCGCCAGCAGCTTGGCCGGCGGGACACAAGAGACCCAGTACTTC	CASSLAGGTQETQYF
16	TRBV4-2	TRBD2	few	TRBJ2-5	TGTGCCAGCAGCCAAGTGGACGGGGGGGCGGGAGAGACCCAGTACTTC	CASSQVDGGAGETQYF
14	TRBV19	NA	few	TRBJ1-5	TGTGCCAGTAGTGGACAGTTTTATGGTCAGCCCCAGCATTTT	CASSGQFYGQPQHF
12	TRBV29-1	NA	NA	TRBJ2-2	TGCAGCGTTGAGACCCGGCGCGGGGAGCTGTTTTTT	CSVETRRGELFF
14	TRBV11-3	NA	NA	TRBJ1-1	TGTGCCAGCAGCCCCCACGGGACTTCCACTGAAGCTTTCTTT	CASSPHGTSTEAFF
16	TRBV10-3	TRBD1	NA	TRBJ1-6	TGTGCCATCAGTCCCGGACAGGGCGTCAATAATTCACCCCTCCACTTT	CAISPGQGVNNSPLHF
16	TRBV10-3	NA	few	TRBJ2-1	TGTGCCATCAGTGAGTCGGGCACTGCCAGCCGGGAAGAGCAGTTCTTC	CAISESGTASREEQFF
16	TRBV7-2	NA	NA	TRBJ2-7	TGTGCCAGCAGCCCCAGCTCGCGGGGCCTATTATACGAGCAGTACTTC	CASSPSSRGLLYEQYF
14	TRBV7-9	NA	NA	TRBJ1-2	TGTGCCAGCAGCCAAATCGGCCAGATTTACGGCTACACCTTC	CASSQIGQIYGYTF
16	TRBV19	NA	few	TRBJ2-5	TGTGCCAGTAGTATGATGGCTCAGGGATTGCAAGAGACCCAGTACTTC	CASSMMAQGLQETQYF
14	TRBV7-3	TRBD1	few	TRBJ2-1	TGTGCCAGCAGTACCCGGACAGGGAACAATGAGCAGTTCTTC	CASSTRTGNNEQFF
15	TRBV2	NA	NA	TRBJ1-5	TGTGCCAGCACCCATTGGGGGGGGCTCAATCAGCCCCAGCATTTT	CASTHWGGLNQPQHF
14	TRBV7-6	NA	NA	TRBJ2-3	TGTGCCAGCAGCTTAAGTCTTAGCCCGGGGAGGCAGTATTTT	CASSLSLSPGRQYF
16	TRBV4-3	NA	NA	TRBJ2-7	TGCGCCAGCAGCCAAGAAGCAACAGGGATTTTCTACGAGCAGTACTTC	CASSQEATGIFYEQYF
15	TRBV5-1	NA	few	TRBJ2-1	TGCGCCAGCAGGCCCGGGGAATCTTGGTACAATGAGCAGTTCTTC	CASRPGESWYNEQFF
14	TRBV15	NA	NA	TRBJ1-1	TGTGCCACCAGCAGCCTGAGAAACCACACTGAAGCTTTCTTT	CATSSLRNHTEAFF
15	TRBV15	TRBD1	NA	TRBJ2-1	TGTGCCACCAGCAGGGGACAGGGGGCTTTCAGTGAGCAGTTCTTC	CATSRGQGAFSEQFF
19	TRBV6-2/TRBV6-3	TRBD1	few	TRBJ1-5	TGTGCCAGCAGTTACTTGCCCTGGACAGGGGACGTCCGCAATCAGCCCCAGCATTTT	CASSYLPWTGDVRNQPQHF
15	TRBV15	NA	NA	TRBJ2-1	TGTGCCACCCGGCCCCCGACAGGCCACCACAATGAGCAGTTCTTC	CATRPPTGHHNEQFF
15	TRBV4-3	NA	NA	TRBJ1-2	TGCGCCAGCAGCCAATGGGGCTATCCCACCTATGGCTACACCTTC	CASSQWGYPTYGYTF
16	TRBV20-1	NA	NA	TRBJ2-1	TGCTGTGCTAGAGCTACCATGGGACTCCCATACAATGAGCAGTTCTTC	CCARATMGLPYNEQFF
15	TRBV7-9	NA	NA	TRBJ2-3	TGTGCCAGCAGCTTCAGGGAGTATGGAACAGATACGCAGTATTTT	CASSFREYGTDTQYF
12	TRBV4-2	NA	NA	TRBJ1-1	TGTGCCAGCAGCCAAGTTAAAGGAGAAGCTTTCTTT	CASSQVKGEAFF